The 11 T cell receptor beta chains presented below share a single source sample, sequenced in a study of cytotoxic CD8 clonotypes in ibrutinib-treated CLL. Using immunoSEQ multiplex PCR, the repertoire was profiled, and TCRdb retains in-frame clones only, with some absent. Of some 290,000 clones detected, 80% appear once; the ten largest clones hold approximately 7%. Material: PBMCs, obtained before ibrutinib treatment. Receptors originate from a human donor with chronic lymphocytic leukemia.

The chain joins TRBV9 to TRBJ2-2; D gene ambiguous. Trimming stripped 4 bases from V and 0 bases from J, with 10 bases between. This CDR3 contains 15 residues. Germline V gene lookup returns CDR1 SGDLS and CDR2 YYNGEE. CDR3 loop: CASSSRGTNTGELFF. CDR3 DNA: TGTGCCAGCAGCTCTCGCGGAACGAACACCGGGGAGCTGTTTTTT.

A word on this clone: Other nucleotide sequences in the sample specify the same CDR3. V usage is TRBV6-5 and J usage is TRBJ2-2; a possible D gene is TRBD1 (6 bases). The length of the CDR3 is 15 residues. V was shortened by 6 bases and J by 0 bases, with 11 bases between the two germline ends. The germline gives CDR1 MNHEY, CDR2 SVGAGI. The CDR3 DNA is TGTGCCAGCAGCCGTGACAGGCCGAACACCGGGGAGCTGTTTTTT. Its translation: CASSRDRPNTGELFF.

In this sample, this clone turned up many times. The chain couples TRBV2 to TRBJ2-3, with 8 bases identical to TRBD1. The CDR3 length is 12 residues. With 5 bases clipped from V and 10 bases from J, the junction kept 5 bases outside the gene matches. Germline CDR1 and CDR2: SNHLY and FYNNEI. The CDR3 sequence: CASSTTGGSQYF. The CDR3 DNA is TGTGCCAGCAGTACCACAGGGGGGTCGCAGTATTTT.

The chain uses TRBV19 and TRBJ2-3; D gene uncertain. CDR1 is LNHDA, CDR2 SQIVND, per germline (reference sequence). Between the trimmed V and J ends, which lost 8 bases and 5 bases, there was a span of 8 bases. There are 11 residues in the CDR3. The CDR3 region is CASLSGDTQYF. CDR3 DNA: TGTGCCAGTCTTTCAGGAGATACGCAGTATTTT.

The chain couples TRBV21-1 to TRBJ2-3. TRBV21-1 represents a pseudogene. The CDR3 contains 15 residues. CDR3 bases: TGTGCCAGCAGAGTTTCTGGGGTGGGCACAGATACGCAGTATTTT. Translated, it gives CASRVSGVGTDTQYF.

V and J are TRBV9 and TRBJ2-1; TRBD2 aligns across 8 bases. Germline assignment: CDR1 SGDLS and CDR2 YYNGEE. J gave up 0 bases and V 3 bases, and 5 bases lay outside the gene matches. The CDR3 contains 16 residues. CDR3 sequence (DNA): TGTGCCAGCAGCGGTACCGGGACTAGCTCCTACAATGAGCAGTTCTTC. This translates into CASSGTGTSSYNEQFF.

This chain's CDR3 is CASSQDAQTGELFF. CDR3 DNA: TGTGCCAGCAGCCAAGATGCACAGACCGGGGAGCTGTTTTTT. This chain uses TRBV4-2 with TRBJ2-2, with D hard to call. Trimming shortened V by 0 bases and J by 5 bases, and 7 bases separated the two germline ends. Germline CDR1 is LGHNA and CDR2 is YNFKEQ. The CDR3 consists of 14 residues.

The table lists this clone with a few counts. The chain has TRBV7-9 and TRBJ2-7; TRBD1 agrees at 9 bases. This CDR3 is 15 amino acids long. Germline CDR1 and CDR2: SEHNR and FQNEAQ (reference sequence). J lost 5 bases, V lost 4 bases, and 9 bases had no gene match. CDR3 DNA sequence: TGTGCCAGCAGCTCGACAGGGGGAAGGTTCGACGAGCAGTACTTC. Encoded protein: CASSSTGGRFDEQYF.

The rearrangement joins TRBV18 to TRBJ2-7; 11 bases agree with TRBD2. Looked up from germline, CDR1 is KGHSH and CDR2 is LQKENI. The CDR3 is 16 amino acids. The V segment lost 3 bases and the J segment 4 bases; nucleotides outside the gene matches: 8. The CDR3 is CASSPPGLAVLYEQYF. The DNA for the CDR3 is TGTGCCAGCTCACCCCCGGGACTAGCGGTTTTGTACGAGCAGTACTTC.

The chain employs TRBV7-6 and TRBJ1-2, with D tentatively TRBD1 (5 bases). The CDR3 length is 16 residues. Trimming cost V 5 bases and J 1 base, with 17 bases left between them. Germline CDR1 SGHVS, CDR2 FNYEAQ. CDR3 sequence: CASSLTGEPFNYGYTF. DNA of the CDR3: TGTGCCAGCAGCCTTACAGGTGAACCCTTTAACTATGGCTACACCTTC.

In its sample, this clone was seen once. This chain links TRBV30 with TRBJ1-2; D uncertain. This CDR3 has 11 amino acids. Germline V gives CDR1 GTSNPN, CDR2 SVGIG (reference sequence). The V end was cut by 2 bases, the J end by 3 bases, with 4 bases between. The CDR3, as DNA: TGTGCCTGGAGTCTCCACTATGGCTACACCTTC. Protein product: CAWSLHYGYTF.